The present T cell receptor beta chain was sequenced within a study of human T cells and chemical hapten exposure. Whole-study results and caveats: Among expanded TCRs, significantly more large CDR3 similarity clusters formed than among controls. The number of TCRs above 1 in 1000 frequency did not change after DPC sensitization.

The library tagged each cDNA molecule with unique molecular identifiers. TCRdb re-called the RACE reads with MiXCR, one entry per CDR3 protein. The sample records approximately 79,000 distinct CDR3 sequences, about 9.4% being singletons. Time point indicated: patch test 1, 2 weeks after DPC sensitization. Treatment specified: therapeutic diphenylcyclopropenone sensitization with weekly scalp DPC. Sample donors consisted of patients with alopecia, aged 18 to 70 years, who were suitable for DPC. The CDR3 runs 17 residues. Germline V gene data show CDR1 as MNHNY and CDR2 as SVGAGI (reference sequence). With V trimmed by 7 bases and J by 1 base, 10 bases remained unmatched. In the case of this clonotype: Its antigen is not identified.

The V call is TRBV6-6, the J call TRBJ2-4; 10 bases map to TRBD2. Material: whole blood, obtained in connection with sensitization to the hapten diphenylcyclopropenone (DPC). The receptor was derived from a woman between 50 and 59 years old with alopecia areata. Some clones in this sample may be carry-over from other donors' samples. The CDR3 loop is CASTSSPSGSAKNIQYF. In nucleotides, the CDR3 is TGTGCCAGCACCTCCTCGCCTAGCGGGAGCGCCAAAAACATTCAGTACTTC.